These 4 T cell receptor beta chains came from one sample sequenced in a study of blood T cells in healthy people across ages. The second PCR ran about 6 to 12 cycles with a sample-barcoded 5' primer and J-beta primers. From the 5' RACE reads, TCRdb called clonotypes with MiXCR, one entry per CDR3 protein. In the table there are 780,000 or so distinct CDR3 sequences, roughly 53% of which are singletons. Material: blood. These receptors originate from an elderly man in good health.

The chain uses TRBV15 and TRBJ2-5; D perhaps matches TRBD1 (6 bases). V lost 3 bases, J lost 2 bases, and 10 bases lay in between. The CDR3 consists of 14 residues. Per germline, CDR1 LNHNV and CDR2 YYDKDF (reference sequence). The CDR3 region is CATSRQGSQETQYF. The CDR3 DNA follows: TGTGCCACCAGCAGGCAGGGGTCTCAAGAGACCCAGTACTTC.

V gene TRBV7-2 combines with J gene TRBJ2-5; tentative D call: TRBD2 (6 bases). Germline loops: CDR1 SGHTA, CDR2 FQGNSA. This CDR3 is built from 13 residues. Trimming took off 5 bases at V and 11 bases at J, with 18 bases between the two ends. CDR3 DNA: TGTGCCAGCAGCCGGGGGTTTCTCGAGGGTCAGTACTTC. The encoded protein is CASSRGFLEGQYF.

This clonotype was found once. The rearrangement uses TRBV5-1 and TRBJ1-2; TRBD1 matches at 8 bases. Germline CDR1 SGHRS, CDR2 YFSETQ. Trimming removed 4 bases from V and 1 base from J; junction bases left unmatched: 9. The CDR3 totals 16 residues. The CDR3 nucleotides read TGCGCCAGCAGCCCCGGACAGGGAGGGCGTAACTATGGCTACACCTTC. It yields the protein CASSPGQGGRNYGYTF.

V is TRBV10-3 and J is TRBJ2-7, with 10 bases lining up with TRBD1. Germline V gene sequence: CDR1 ENHRY, CDR2 SYGVKD. The CDR3 sequence is 14 residues long. V gave up 3 bases and J gave up 4 bases; unmatched junction bases: 3. CDR3 residues: CAISEGQGVYEQYF. The CDR3 coding sequence is TGTGCCATCAGTGAAGGACAGGGGGTGTACGAGCAGTACTTC.